This T cell receptor (beta chain) was retrieved from a study of monozygotic twins with inflammatory bowel disease (dated by TCRdb to the late 2010s). At the level of the whole study: In total, around 30 monozygotic twin pairs made up the full study: 19 Danish pairs, all IBD-discordant, plus nine German pairs, of which four were IBD-concordant and five were IBD-discordant. The search for disease-associated traits relied mainly on comparing IBD patients with their genetically identical healthy co-twins within discordant pairs. Each individual had, on average, about 151 000 unique TCRalpha sequences and 181 000 unique TCRbeta sequences available for analysis. What the research found in general, with its limitations: No single strong signal or clonotype linked to IBD turned up in the results, so the idea that one exists was not supported. Because patients received different immunosuppressive treatments, the repertoires may have picked up extra background noise and variability between individuals. Compared with healthy twins, IBD patients had fewer clonotypes in common with other individuals, a difference most pronounced in patients showing signs of disease activity. IBD patients had lower TCRbeta repertoire diversity, measured by the inverse Simpson index, than their healthy co-twins. Repertoire similarity did not differ between concordant and discordant twins, possibly due to limited statistical power. The analysis was unable to tell different T cell subtypes apart.

From each donor, an approximately 2.5 ml peripheral blood sample was collected into PAXgene tubes and stored at -80 degrees C. Without any T cell sorting, total RNA was extracted from whole blood using the PAXgene blood miRNA kit on an automated QIAcube. Deep TCRalpha and TCRbeta repertoire profiling with unique molecular barcoding was performed on peripheral blood of monozygotic twin pairs concordant or discordant for inflammatory bowel disease. For every twin pair, smoking habits were documented, and each individual was categorised as a current, former or never smoker. For this clonotype: Its antigen is unknown.

Library construction relied on 5' RACE. Each TCR library was prepared from roughly 3.5 ug of total RNA. For each sample, cDNA was synthesized in eight separate reactions using SMARTScribe reverse transcriptase. During cDNA synthesis, template switching was used to introduce unique molecular identifiers that contained a 6-nucleotide sample barcode. TCRalpha and TCRbeta cDNA was amplified in two nested PCRs of around 15 and 9 cycles, and bead purification was carried out after each PCR. Before amplification, the cDNA was treated with uracil DNA-glycosylase and purified using the QIAquick PCR purification kit. The second PCR was the step at which Illumina TruSeq-compatible adapters and sample-specific barcodes were added. TapeStation and Qubit were used to check library quality and concentration, and approximately 5 ng of each library went into the pool. Sequencing of the pooled libraries was done on an Illumina HiSeq2500 single-index Rapid Run using custom sequencing primers and 2 x 100 bp reads. On the study's bioinformatics: MiGEC version 1.2.6 was used for UMI-based consensus assembly to correct PCR and sequencing errors. MiXCR version 2.1.1 was used to carry out V(D)J alignment, clonotype assembly and CDR3 extraction. To normalise gene usage, clonotype sharing and MAIT/NKT TCR abundance, the top 1000, 10 000 and 20 000 clonotypes in each sample were analysed. After downsampling to 27 000 UMIs, diversity was calculated as the inverse Simpson index using the vegan R package. Paired Mann-Whitney U tests on discordant twin pairs were used, with Benjamini-Hochberg multiple-testing correction. TCRdb reprocessed the reads; each CDR3 protein sequence makes one entry, and DNA is unavailable. In this record, the V and J calls reflect TCRdb's handling and not the investigators' own analysis. For this sample, the table gives approximately 380,000 distinct CDR3 sequences. The ten most abundant clones make up just over 2.5% of the sample.

The sequence was obtained from a human donor with ulcerative colitis or Crohn's disease, or a healthy co-twin of an affected twin (not recorded which). Material for sequencing was blood.

The CDR3 loop reads CASSFGQGYYGYTF. The chain couples TRBV5-1 to TRBJ1-2; TCRdb indicates TRBD1, and absent DNA this call remains unverified. Counted from cysteine to phenylalanine, this CDR3 has 14 amino acids. No DNA is given. CDR1 and CDR2 (SGHRS, YFSETQ) derive from the germline V gene.